This entry is about one T cell receptor (beta chain). Sequenced by immunoSEQ multiplex PCR; TCRdb stores in-frame clones only, minus some. The sample shows tens of thousands of clones, 86% of them seen only once. These data are taken from a study of blood T cell repertoires in COVID-19. Study summary: Donors in the United States, Italy and Spain gave samples during acute or convalescent COVID-19. Sources were T cells, B-cell-depleted T cells, or PBMCs; the material itself was cDNA or gDNA.

This CDR3 is built from 17 residues. Germline V gene sequence: CDR1 MNHEY, CDR2 SVGEGT. The V segment lost 0 bases and the J segment 5 bases; nucleotides outside the gene matches: 12. This receptor was obtained from a man aged 30 to 39 with acute or convalescent COVID-19. The chain uses TRBV6-2 or TRBV6-3 and TRBJ2-5; 7 bases are a match to TRBD1. The source material was peripheral blood. As DNA, the CDR3 is TGTGCCAGCAGTTACTCGCCATTGACAGGGTCGGATGAGACCCAGTACTTC. Translation: CASSYSPLTGSDETQYF.